This T cell receptor (beta chain) was recovered during a study of identical twins. Study results and limitations: Cross-sectional statistics underpinned the conclusions; the same donors were not followed.

CDR1 SGHAT and CDR2 FQNNGV come from the germline V gene. CDR3 size: 12 residues. A remark on this clonotype: Its target is unknown. At one end the junction does not follow the germline gene, possibly because of a read error.

Using its own MiXCR run on the 5' RACE reads, TCRdb lists one record per CDR3 protein. The top ten hold 0.35% to 0.45% of the sample, which has more than 400,000 distinct CDR3 sequences, approximately 16% seen once. These data also formed part of another study, on yellow fever vaccine responses in identical twins.

The chain is built from TRBV11-2 and TRBJ2-5, with D possibly matching TRBD2 (7 bases). The sequenced sample consisted of CD4+ T cells sorted from blood. The sequence was obtained from a woman between 18 and 29 years old in good health. The CDR3 DNA reads TGTGCCAGCAGCTCTGGCGGGGGCCCTTTGAACTTC. The encoded protein is CASSSGGGPLNF.